This T cell receptor beta chain was found in a study of identical twins. The CDR3 runs to 15 residues. V lost 3 bases to trimming and J lost 7 bases, with 13 bases between them. Germline values: CDR1 MGHDK, CDR2 SYGVNS. Study-level points and caveats: Its conclusions, products of cross-sectional statistical analysis, did not come from following the same donors.

Remarks on this clonotype: Its antigen is not known.

TCRdb itself ran the 5' RACE reads through MiXCR, one entry per CDR3 protein. The data hold 500,000 to 600,000 distinct CDR3 sequences, with 22% observed a single time. The sample was also reused in another study, on T cells expressing NK-cell markers. That paper adds: Roughly 1.0-7.0% of CD8+ T cells in about six donors belonged to dominant NKG2C+ clonotypes.

This sequence joins TRBV25-1 and TRBJ1-6; tentative D call: TRBD1 (5 bases). The specimen was CD4+ T cells sorted from blood. The source of this sequence is a woman aged 18-35 years in good health. The CDR3 region is CASSEAGGENSPLHF. The CDR3 DNA reads as TGTGCCAGCAGTGAGGCTGGGGGAGAAAATTCACCCCTCCACTTT. Using reference TRBV25-1 and TRBJ1-6 for the parts outside the CDR3, the full variable domain is EADIYQTPRYLVIGTGKKITLECSQTMGHDKMYWYQQDPGMELHLIHYSYGVNSTEKGDLSSESTVSRIRTEHFPLTLESARPSHTSQYLCASSEAGGENSPLHFGNGTRLTVT.